This TCR beta chain is from a study of CD8 T cells in Susac syndrome. Germline CDR1 and CDR2: SQVTM and ANQGSEA. The ends were cut back, 7 bases at V and 0 bases at J, with 10 bases in the middle. The CDR3 extends over 12 amino acids. Multiple sclerosis controls were treatment-naive patients with stable or active relapsing-remitting disease. Random hexamers were used to reverse transcribe the RNA input (roughly 0.5 to 1 ug). A multiplex approach, immunoSEQ multiplex PCR, amplified TCR beta CDR3 across 54 Vbeta and 13 Jbeta. TCRdb re-analysed the immunoSEQ multiplex PCR reads in MiXCR, keeping a single row per CDR3 protein. The repertoire includes 200,000 to 250,000 distinct CDR3 sequences, approximately 90% of them detected once, and around 0.15% sits in the top ten.

This TCR came from a human donor with multiple sclerosis. Sequenced sample: CD8+ T cells from PBMCs. The rearrangement joins TRBV29-1 to TRBJ2-7, with TRBD1 as a possible D gene (5 bases). CDR3 in amino acids: CSALGDSYEQYF. CDR3 nucleotides: TGCAGCGCCCTAGGGGACTCCTACGAGCAGTACTTC.